Presented here are 12 T cell receptor beta chains from one specimen sequenced in a study of cytomegalovirus exposure and HLA in healthy donors. The PCR ran on 60 Vbeta and 13 Jbeta primers. TCRdb's copy holds only in-frame clones and misses some; the assay was immunoSEQ multiplex PCR. Counted here are 150,000 to 200,000 clones, 75% to 85% occurring once; the ten biggest clones make up about 1.9%. The source material was PBMCs. The receptors here all came from a woman aged 18-35 years in good health and CMV-seronegative.

The J gene is TRBJ1-2, the V gene TRBV6-6; TRBD1 aligns across 10 bases. This CDR3 spans 16 amino acids. Per germline, CDR1 MNHNY and CDR2 SVGAGI (reference sequence). V gave up 4 bases and J gave up 9 bases; unmatched junction bases: 14. The CDR3 protein is CASSFRDRGVYGSYTF. The CDR3 DNA reads TGTGCCAGCAGTTTCCGGGACAGGGGTGTCTACGGGAGCTACACCTTC.

The CDR3 loop is CASTEAHLGAEQYF. The CDR3 nucleotides are TGTGCCAGCACCGAGGCACATTTGGGGGCCGAGCAGTACTTC. The V gene is TRBV6-1, the J gene TRBJ2-7; a weak D match, TRBD1 (6 bases). Germline assignment: CDR1 MNHNS and CDR2 SASEGT. V gave up 7 bases and J gave up 6 bases, with 19 bases separating them. The CDR3 spans 14 residues.

This chain links TRBV19 with TRBJ1-2, with TRBD1 identical over 10 bases. This CDR3 has 16 residues. The J segment lost 4 bases and the V segment lost 4 bases, leaving 9 bases of the junction unmatched. Per the germline V gene, CDR1 is LNHDA and CDR2 is SQIVND (reference sequence). CDR3 in amino acids: CASSTTRTGGIYGYTF. As DNA, the CDR3 is TGTGCCAGTAGTACAACACGGACAGGGGGAATCTATGGCTACACCTTC. Variable domain in full (rest from reference TRBV19 and TRBJ1-2): DGGITQSPKYLFRKEGQNVTLSCEQNLNHDAMYWYRQDPGQGLRLIYYSQIVNDFQKGDIAEGYSVSREKKESFPLTVTSAQKNPTAFYLCASSTTRTGGIYGYTFGSGTRLTVV.

This clone turned up a few times. This rearrangement joins TRBV19 to TRBJ1-6; TRBD1 matches at 8 bases. After removal of 9 bases from V and 7 bases from J, the junction contained 2 bases not matched to a gene. The CDR3 is made up of 12 amino acids. Germline V gene sequence: CDR1 LNHDA, CDR2 SQIVND (reference sequence). This chain's CDR3 is CASGQGNSPLHF. DNA for the CDR3: TGTGCCAGCGGACAGGGAAATTCACCCCTCCACTTT.

The chain combines TRBV7-3 with TRBJ1-2; weak D call: TRBD1 (5 bases). The CDR3 sequence is 13 residues long. V lost 5 bases, J lost 6 bases, and 13 bases lay in between. CDR1 is SGHTA and CDR2 is FQGTGA in the germline V gene. The CDR3 DNA reads as TGTGCCAGCAGCGGGGCCGGGGGTGATGGCTACACCTTC. Translated: CASSGAGGDGYTF.

The chain has TRBV28 and TRBJ1-2, with 8 bases that match TRBD1. CDR3 length: 14 residues. Germline V lookup: CDR1 MDHEN, CDR2 SYDVKM. V trimming: 4 bases; J trimming: 3 bases; junction bases outside the gene matches: 4. CDR3 in amino acids: CASSSGQADYGYTF. In nucleotides, the CDR3 is TGTGCCAGCAGTTCGGGACAGGCCGACTATGGCTACACCTTC.

The chain recombines TRBV2 with TRBJ1-5; the D is unclear. This CDR3 is 15 amino acids long. Trimming removed 7 bases from V and 5 bases from J, with 18 bases in between. Germline CDR1 and CDR2: SNHLY and FYNNEI. The chain's CDR3 is CASTADGLTDQPQHF. The CDR3 nucleotides read TGTGCCAGCACAGCCGATGGGCTCACCGATCAGCCCCAGCATTTT.

The genes are TRBV7-6 and TRBJ1-1; D may be TRBD1 (6 bases). The CDR3 contains 16 residues. Germline CDR1 is SGHVS and CDR2 is FNYEAQ. With 5 bases removed from V and 1 base from J, the gap between germline ends came to 17 bases. The CDR3 coding sequence is TGTGCCAGCAGCGGTACGGTGGGGGGGGCGAACACTGAAGCTTTCTTT. This encodes CASSGTVGGANTEAFF.

This chain links TRBV18 with TRBJ1-1; 11 nucleotides agree with TRBD1. Germline V gene lookup returns CDR1 KGHSH and CDR2 LQKENI. This CDR3 spans 16 amino acids. J lost 4 bases, V lost 0 bases, and 4 bases had no gene match. The CDR3 DNA follows: TGTGCCAGCTCACCACCGGTAGGGACAGGGGGCACTGAAGCTTTCTTT. This translates into CASSPPVGTGGTEAFF.

This chain uses TRBV28 with TRBJ1-5, with D maybe TRBD1 (6 bases). This CDR3 region has 15 residues. Germline lookup yields CDR1 MDHEN and CDR2 SYDVKM. The V end lost 3 bases, the J end lost 6 bases, and 15 bases lay between the germline ends. The CDR3 nucleotides read TGTGCCAGCAGTTTCCCGCCAGGGGTGGGTCAGCCCCAGCATTTT. It yields the protein CASSFPPGVGQPQHF.

This chain joins TRBV5-1 and TRBJ1-1, with 9 bases aligning to TRBD1. V shed 5 bases, J shed 1 base, and the junction held 12 bases outside the gene matches. CDR3 length: 17 residues. Germline CDR1 is SGHRS and CDR2 is YFSETQ. The CDR3 reads CASRRETGTGTNTEAFF. Written as DNA, the CDR3 is TGCGCCAGCAGGCGAGAGACCGGGACAGGGACGAACACTGAAGCTTTCTTT.

This clone was observed a few times. One junction end disagrees with the germline gene, perhaps due to a read error. The chain is built from TRBV7-9 and TRBJ1-5; D perhaps matches TRBD1 (5 bases). The CDR3 runs 12 residues. Germline V gene sequence: CDR1 SEHNR, CDR2 FQNEAQ (reference sequence). The CDR3: CSSSLEGSPQHF. The CDR3 bases are TGTTCCAGCAGCTTAGAGGGGTCGCCCCAGCATTTT.